The entry that follows covers one T cell receptor beta chain sequence. Germline values: CDR1 MNHEY, CDR2 SVGAGI. There are 14 residues in the CDR3. Trimming removed 5 bases at V and 2 bases at J, with 11 bases between. Here immunoSEQ multiplex PCR was the method, and the copy in TCRdb shows in-frame clones only, minus some. In the table there are roughly 2 million clones, roughly 94% of which are singletons. The source of the sample is a study of shared clonotypes between healthy human individuals. The material sequenced was naive CD4+ T cells sorted from blood. Subset indicated: CD45RA+ positively selected. This TCR was sampled from a man aged 18 to 30 in good health. This chain uses TRBV6-5 with TRBJ2-3; D may match TRBD1 or TRBD2 (5 bases each). The CDR3 DNA reads TGTGCCAGCAGTCCTAACGGGGCCACAGATACGCAGTATTTT. Its translation: CASSPNGATDTQYF.